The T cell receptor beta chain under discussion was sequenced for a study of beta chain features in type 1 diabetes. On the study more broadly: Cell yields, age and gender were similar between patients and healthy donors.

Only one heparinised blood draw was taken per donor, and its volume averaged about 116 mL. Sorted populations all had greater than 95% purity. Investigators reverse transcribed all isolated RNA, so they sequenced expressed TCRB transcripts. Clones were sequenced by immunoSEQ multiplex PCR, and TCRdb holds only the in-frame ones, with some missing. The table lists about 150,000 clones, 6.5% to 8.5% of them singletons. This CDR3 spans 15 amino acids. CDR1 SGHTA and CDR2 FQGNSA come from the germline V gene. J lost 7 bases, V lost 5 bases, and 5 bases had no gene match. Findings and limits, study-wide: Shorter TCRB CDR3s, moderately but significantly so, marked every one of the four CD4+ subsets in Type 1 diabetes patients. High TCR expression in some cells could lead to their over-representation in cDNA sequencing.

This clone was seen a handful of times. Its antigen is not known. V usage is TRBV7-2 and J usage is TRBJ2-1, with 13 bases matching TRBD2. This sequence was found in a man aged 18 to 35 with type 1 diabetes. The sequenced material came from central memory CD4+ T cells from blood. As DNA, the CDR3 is TGTGCCAGCAGCCGGACTAGCGGGAGAGGGAATGAGCAGTTCTTC. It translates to CASSRTSGRGNEQFF.